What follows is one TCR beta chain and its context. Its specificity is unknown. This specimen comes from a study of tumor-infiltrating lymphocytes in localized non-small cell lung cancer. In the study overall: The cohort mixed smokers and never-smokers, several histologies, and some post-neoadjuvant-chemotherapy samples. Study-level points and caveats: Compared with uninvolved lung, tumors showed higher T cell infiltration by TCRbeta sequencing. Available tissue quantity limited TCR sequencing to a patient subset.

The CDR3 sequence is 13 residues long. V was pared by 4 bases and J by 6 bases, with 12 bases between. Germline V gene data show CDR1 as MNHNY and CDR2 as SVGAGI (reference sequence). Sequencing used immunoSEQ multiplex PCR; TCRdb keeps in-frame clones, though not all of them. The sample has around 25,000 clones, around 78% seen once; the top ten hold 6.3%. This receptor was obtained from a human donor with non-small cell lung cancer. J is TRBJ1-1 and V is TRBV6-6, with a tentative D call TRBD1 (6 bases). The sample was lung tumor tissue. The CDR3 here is CASSLQGTAEAFF. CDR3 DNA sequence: TGTGCCAGCAGTTTACAGGGAACGGCTGAAGCTTTCTTT.